The 19 T cell receptor beta chains presented below share a single source sample, sequenced in a study of OX40 agonist ivuxolimab in advanced cancers. Some clones are missing from TCRdb's copy, which holds only in-frame ones; the method was immunoSEQ multiplex PCR. The sample carries about 13,000 clones, approximately 78% recorded once. The starting material was CD4+ or CD8+ T cells sorted from blood, obtained in a trial of the OX40 agonist ivuxolimab. The receptor source for this set is an adult with an advanced solid tumor such as melanoma, head and neck, liver or kidney cancer.

This clone has more than one count but fewer than ten. This chain uses TRBV28 with TRBJ2-7, with D possibly matching TRBD1 (5 bases). Looked up from germline, CDR1 is MDHEN and CDR2 is SYDVKM. The CDR3 runs 12 residues. V was cut by 10 bases and J by 2 bases, with 12 bases left in between. This CDR3 is CATREGAYEQYF. CDR3 coding DNA: TGTGCCACCAGGGAAGGGGCCTACGAGCAGTACTTC.

Of note for this clone: This sample also contains other DNA sequences that code for the same CDR3. The chain carries TRBV2 and TRBJ1-2; D remains ambiguous. The CDR3 is made up of 12 amino acids. The germline V and J ends were trimmed by 3 bases and 4 bases, with 6 bases remaining between them. Germline CDR1 reads SNHLY; CDR2 reads FYNNEI. CDR3 sequence (DNA): TGTGCCAGCAGTGAGGACGGCTATGGCTACACCTTC. Encoded protein: CASSEDGYGYTF.

This clone came up once. This rearrangement joins TRBV27 to TRBJ2-1, with 12 nucleotides matching TRBD2. The V gene end was trimmed by 5 bases and the J gene end by 3 bases; junction bases not matched to a gene: 5. This CDR3 contains 16 residues. The V gene's germline CDR1 is MNHEY and CDR2 SMNVEV (reference sequence). The CDR3 sequence is CASSAPGLAGYNEQFF. As DNA, the CDR3 is TGTGCCAGCAGTGCGCCGGGACTAGCGGGCTACAATGAGCAGTTCTTC.

The chain recombines TRBV4-1 with TRBJ2-2, with TRBD2 matching over 7 bases. V was pared by 11 bases and J by 0 bases, with 3 bases of the junction left unmatched. The CDR3 is 13 residues long. From germline, CDR1 is MGHRA and CDR2 YSYEKL. CDR3 region: CAAGETNTGELFF. DNA for the CDR3: TGCGCCGCGGGGGAGACGAACACCGGGGAGCTGTTTTTT.

The chain employs TRBV19 and TRBJ2-7, with D possibly TRBD1 on 6 matching bases. CDR1 is LNHDA and CDR2 is SQIVND in the germline V gene (reference sequence). The ends were cut back, 6 bases at V and 0 bases at J, with 12 bases in the middle. The CDR3 contains 14 residues. CDR3 residues: CASRLRDNSYEQYF. DNA of the CDR3: TGTGCCAGTAGATTAAGGGACAACTCCTACGAGCAGTACTTC.

The chain joins TRBV7-2 to TRBJ2-5, with D uncertain. This CDR3 spans 15 amino acids. Trimming took 2 bases from V and 4 from J, leaving 14 bases between them. Germline V gene data show CDR1 as SGHTA and CDR2 as FQGNSA. The CDR3 DNA reads as TGTGCCAGCAGCTTACGTACAGACGGGCGAGAGACCCAGTACTTC. Its protein product is CASSLRTDGRETQYF.

The CDR3 DNA is TGTGCCAGCAGCTTTTACGGGAGTGGCGATGAGCAGTTCTTC. This codes for CASSFYGSGDEQFF. V gene TRBV5-5 combines with J gene TRBJ2-1, with a tentative D call TRBD2 (6 bases). The CDR3 spans 14 residues. Per germline, CDR1 SGHKS and CDR2 YYEKEE (reference sequence). With 2 bases removed from V and 8 bases from J, the gap between germline ends came to 14 bases.

This clone is a singleton in its sample. The CDR3 loop reads CASSPHGGRRAEAFF. CDR3 bases: TGTGCCAGCAGTCCCCACGGGGGGCGAAGGGCTGAAGCTTTCTTT. The chain joins TRBV28 to TRBJ1-1, with TRBD1 as a possible D gene (6 bases). The CDR3 contains 15 residues. The ends were cut back, 5 bases at V and 6 bases at J, with 19 bases in the middle. Germline V gene sequence: CDR1 MDHEN, CDR2 SYDVKM.

The rearrangement links TRBV4-1 to TRBJ1-2, with no clear D. In germline, CDR1 is MGHRA, CDR2 YSYEKL. The V end lost 1 base, the J end lost 7 bases, and 13 bases lay between the germline ends. CDR3 size: 14 residues. CDR3 sequence (DNA): TGCGCCAGCAGCCAAGGGGCCCCTCTTGGTGGCTACACCTTC. This sequence encodes CASSQGAPLGGYTF.

J is TRBJ2-5 and V is TRBV4-2, with 11 bases fitting TRBD2. Per germline, CDR1 LGHNA and CDR2 YNFKEQ. The CDR3 has 15 residues. Unmatched junction bases numbered 0, after V lost 0 bases and J lost 3 bases. CDR3 DNA: TGTGCCAGCAGCCAAGAACTAGCGGGGGAAGAGACCCAGTACTTC. Its protein is CASSQELAGEETQYF.

In this sample, this clone turned up once. The V and J genes are TRBV15 and TRBJ2-7, with 7 bases aligning to TRBD2. Germline trimming cut 8 bases from V and 3 bases from J; bases unmatched to any gene: 4. Germline values: CDR1 LNHNV, CDR2 YYDKDF (reference sequence). CDR3 length equals 12 residues. DNA for the CDR3: TGTGCCACCGGGGGGGATAACTACGAGCAGTACTTC. This encodes CATGGDNYEQYF.

This clone was picked up a small number of times. The chain carries TRBV28 and TRBJ2-7; 7 bases align to TRBD2. The CDR3 loop spans 13 amino acids. Germline-derived CDR1 and CDR2 are MDHEN and SYDVKM. V shed 7 bases, J shed 3 bases, and the junction held 6 bases outside the gene matches. The CDR3 is CASNGAGDYEQYF. For the CDR3, the DNA is TGTGCCAGCAATGGGGCGGGGGACTACGAGCAGTACTTC.

This clone was counted once. The chain combines TRBV5-1 with TRBJ2-2; 14 bases are shared with TRBD2. Germline V gene data show CDR1 as SGHRS and CDR2 as YFSETQ. V was pared by 4 bases and J by 7 bases, with 9 bases of the junction left unmatched. CDR3 length: 17 residues. CDR3 sequence (DNA): TGCGCCAGCAGCCCGGGACTAGCGGGAGCCGTGGGCGGGGAGCTGTTTTTT. Encoded protein: CASSPGLAGAVGGELFF.

This clone has more than one count but fewer than ten. The chain carries TRBV19 and TRBJ2-7; TRBD1 is a possible D gene (6 bases). CDR1 is LNHDA, CDR2 SQIVND, per germline (reference sequence). Trimming left V 1 base short and J 0 bases short, with 13 bases between. The CDR3 length is 16 residues. CDR3 bases: TGTGCCAGTAGTATAGTCCCGGACAGTCCCTCCTACGAGCAGTACTTC. This codes for CASSIVPDSPSYEQYF.

The chain joins TRBV13 to TRBJ2-3, with 11 positions matching TRBD1. Looked up from germline, CDR1 is PRHDT and CDR2 is FYEKMQ (reference sequence). Trimming took 6 bases from V and 4 from J; bases not matched to a gene: 6. This CDR3 comprises 15 residues. The CDR3 is CASSRDRGFADTQYF. For the CDR3, the DNA is TGTGCCAGCAGTCGGGACAGGGGGTTTGCAGATACGCAGTATTTT.

The J gene is TRBJ2-5, the V gene TRBV4-1; tentatively, D is TRBD2 (6 bases). The end of the DNA is better explained by TRBJ2-7, so the J call may be wrong. Germline values: CDR1 MGHRA, CDR2 YSYEKL. CDR3 length equals 15 residues. The CDR3 sequence: CASSQATGAYYEQYF. In nucleotides, the CDR3 is TGCGCCAGCAGCCAAGCAACGGGAGCGTACTACGAGCAGTACTTC.

The genes are TRBV6-5 and TRBJ1-1; D gene ambiguous. Germline CDR1 MNHEY, CDR2 SVGAGI. V was trimmed by 0 bases and J by 4 bases, leaving 15 bases between them. The CDR3 extends over 16 amino acids. CDR3 nucleotides: TGTGCCAGCAGTTACTCTAGTAAACCCTTCGGCACTGAAGCTTTCTTT. As protein: CASSYSSKPFGTEAFF.

The rearrangement joins TRBV30 to TRBJ2-2; 8 bases line up with TRBD1. Germline CDR1 GTSNPN, CDR2 SVGIG (reference sequence). The CDR3 length is 15 residues. The V and J ends lost 7 bases and 3 bases, in that order; junction bases with no gene match: 10. The CDR3 nucleotides read TGTGCCTTCACGACAGGGGCCCTACACACCGGGGAGCTGTTTTTT. The encoded protein is CAFTTGALHTGELFF.

Remarks on this clone: Other DNA sequences in the same sample also yield this CDR3. The gene calls are TRBV18 and TRBJ2-3, with TRBD1 matching 7 bases. J gave up 0 bases and V 3 bases, and 3 bases lay outside the gene matches. The CDR3 runs to 15 residues. Germline V gives CDR1 KGHSH, CDR2 LQKENI. CDR3 in DNA: TGTGCCAGCTCACCGGGGACAGCGAGCACAGATACGCAGTATTTT. This sequence encodes CASSPGTASTDTQYF.